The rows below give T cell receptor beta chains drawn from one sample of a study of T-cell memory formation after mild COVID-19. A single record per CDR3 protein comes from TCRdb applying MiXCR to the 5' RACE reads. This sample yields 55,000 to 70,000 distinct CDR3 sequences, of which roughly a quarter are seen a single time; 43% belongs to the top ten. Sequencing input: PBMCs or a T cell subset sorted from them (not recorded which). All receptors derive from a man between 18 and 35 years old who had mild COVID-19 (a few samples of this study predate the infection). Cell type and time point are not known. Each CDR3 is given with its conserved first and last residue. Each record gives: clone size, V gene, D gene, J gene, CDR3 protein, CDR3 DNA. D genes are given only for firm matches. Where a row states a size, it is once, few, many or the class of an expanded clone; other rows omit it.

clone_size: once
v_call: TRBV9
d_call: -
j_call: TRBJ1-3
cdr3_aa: CASSVGESGNTIYF
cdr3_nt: TGTGCCAGCAGCGTTGGAGAGTCTGGAAACACCATATATTTT

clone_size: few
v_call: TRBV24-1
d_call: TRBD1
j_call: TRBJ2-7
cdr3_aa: CATSWDRHYEQYF
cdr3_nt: TGTGCCACCAGTTGGGACAGACACTACGAGCAGTACTTC

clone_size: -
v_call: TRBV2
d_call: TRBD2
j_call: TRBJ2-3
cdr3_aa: CAGRTSGVDTQYF
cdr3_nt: TGTGCCGGAAGGACTAGCGGGGTGGATACGCAGTATTTT

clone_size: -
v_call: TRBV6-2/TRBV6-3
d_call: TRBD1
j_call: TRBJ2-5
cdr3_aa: CASSYWDRGQETQYF
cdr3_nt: TGTGCCAGCAGTTACTGGGACAGGGGACAAGAGACCCAGTACTTC

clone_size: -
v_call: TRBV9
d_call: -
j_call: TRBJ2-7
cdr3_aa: CASSGRDGRYEQYF
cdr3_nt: TGTGCCAGCAGCGGTCGGGACGGACGCTACGAGCAGTACTTC

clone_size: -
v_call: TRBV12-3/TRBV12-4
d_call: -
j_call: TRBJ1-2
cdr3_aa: CASSQARDYGYTF
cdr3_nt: TGTGCCAGCTCACAAGCTCGGGACTATGGCTACACCTTC

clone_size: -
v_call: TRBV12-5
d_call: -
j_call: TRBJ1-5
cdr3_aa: CASGLVPWQGGQPQHF
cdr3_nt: TGTGCTAGTGGTTTGGTACCCTGGCAGGGAGGTCAGCCCCAGCATTTT

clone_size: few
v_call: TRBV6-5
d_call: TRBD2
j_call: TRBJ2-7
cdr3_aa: CASSWRGGSYEQYF
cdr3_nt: TGTGCCAGCAGTTGGCGGGGCGGGAGCTACGAGCAGTACTTC

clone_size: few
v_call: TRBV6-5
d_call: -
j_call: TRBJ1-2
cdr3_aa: CASSYRGVFFNYGYTF
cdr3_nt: TGTGCCAGCAGTTACCGGGGGGTCTTCTTTAACTATGGCTACACCTTC

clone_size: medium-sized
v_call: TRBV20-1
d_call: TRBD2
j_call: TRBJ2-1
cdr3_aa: CSARGLAGGEQFF
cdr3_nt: TGCAGTGCTAGAGGACTAGCGGGGGGTGAGCAGTTCTTC

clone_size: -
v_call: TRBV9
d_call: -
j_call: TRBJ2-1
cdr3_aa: CASSVRLEGYNEQFF
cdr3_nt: TGTGCCAGCAGCGTACGGCTAGAGGGATACAATGAGCAGTTCTTC

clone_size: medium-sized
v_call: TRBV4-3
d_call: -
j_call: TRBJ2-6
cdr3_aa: CASSQETGSGANVLTF
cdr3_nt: TGCGCCAGCAGCCAAGAGACAGGCTCTGGGGCCAACGTCCTGACTTTC

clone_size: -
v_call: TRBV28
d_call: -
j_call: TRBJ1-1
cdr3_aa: CASIQGLGRKNTEAFF
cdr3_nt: TGTGCCAGCATCCAGGGCCTGGGACGGAAGAACACTGAAGCTTTCTTT

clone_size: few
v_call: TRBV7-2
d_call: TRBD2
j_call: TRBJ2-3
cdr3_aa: CASSFRGGDTDTQYF
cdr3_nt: TGTGCCAGCAGCTTTCGCGGGGGGGACACAGATACGCAGTATTTT

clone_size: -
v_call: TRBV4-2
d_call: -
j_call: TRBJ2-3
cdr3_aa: CASTSGSTDTQYF
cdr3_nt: TGTGCCAGCACCAGCGGTAGCACAGATACGCAGTATTTT

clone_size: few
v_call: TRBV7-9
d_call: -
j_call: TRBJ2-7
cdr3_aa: CASTGALGYEQYF
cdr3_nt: TGTGCCAGCACCGGGGCCTTGGGGTACGAGCAGTACTTC

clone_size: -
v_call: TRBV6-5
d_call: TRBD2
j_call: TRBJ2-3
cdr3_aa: CASSYSAGGSDTQYF
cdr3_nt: TGTGCCAGCAGTTACTCGGCGGGGGGCTCCGATACGCAGTATTTT

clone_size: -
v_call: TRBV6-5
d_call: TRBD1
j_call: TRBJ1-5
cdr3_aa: CASSRGVDNQPQHF
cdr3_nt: TGTGCCAGCAGCAGGGGGGTAGACAATCAGCCCCAGCATTTT

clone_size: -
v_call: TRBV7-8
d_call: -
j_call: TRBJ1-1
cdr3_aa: CASSLNSNTEAFF
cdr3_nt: TGTGCCAGCAGCTTAAATAGTAACACTGAAGCTTTCTTT

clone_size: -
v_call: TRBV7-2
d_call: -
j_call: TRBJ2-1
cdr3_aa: CASSSPVAPNEQFF
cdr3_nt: TGTGCCAGCAGCTCGCCGGTAGCGCCTAATGAGCAGTTCTTC

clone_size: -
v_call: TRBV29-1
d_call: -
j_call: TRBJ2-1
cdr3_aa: CSVDNGRQANINEQFF
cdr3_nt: TGCAGCGTTGATAACGGACGACAGGCTAACATCAATGAGCAGTTCTTC

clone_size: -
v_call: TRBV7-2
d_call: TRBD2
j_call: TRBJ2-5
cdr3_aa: CASSPSGSGGSFETQYF
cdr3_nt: TGTGCCAGCAGCCCGTCGGGGTCCGGGGGGTCTTTTGAGACCCAGTACTTC

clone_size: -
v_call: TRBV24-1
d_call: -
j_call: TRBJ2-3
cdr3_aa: CATSDAGDTQYF
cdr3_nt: TGTGCCACCAGTGATGCGGGGGATACGCAGTATTTT

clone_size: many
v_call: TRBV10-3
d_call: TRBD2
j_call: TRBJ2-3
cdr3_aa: CAVRGVGDRSTQYF
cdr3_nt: TGTGCCGTACGGGGGGTCGGGGATCGTAGTACGCAGTATTTT

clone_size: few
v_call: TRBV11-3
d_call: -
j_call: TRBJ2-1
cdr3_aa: CASSSRGTEQFF
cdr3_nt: TGTGCCAGCAGCTCTAGAGGAACAGAGCAGTTCTTC

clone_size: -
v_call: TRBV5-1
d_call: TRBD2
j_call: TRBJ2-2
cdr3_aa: CASSAVPSGVMNTGELFF
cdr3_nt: TGCGCCAGCAGCGCTGTTCCTAGCGGGGTCATGAACACCGGGGAGCTGTTTTTT

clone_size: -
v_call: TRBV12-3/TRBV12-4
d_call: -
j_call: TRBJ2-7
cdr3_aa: CASSPTAYEQYF
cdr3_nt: TGTGCCAGCAGTCCGACAGCCTACGAGCAGTACTTC

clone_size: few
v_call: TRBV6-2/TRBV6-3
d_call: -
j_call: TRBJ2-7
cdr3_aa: CASSLFGPWSSYEQYF
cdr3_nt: TGTGCCAGCAGTTTATTCGGGCCTTGGAGCTCCTACGAGCAGTACTTC

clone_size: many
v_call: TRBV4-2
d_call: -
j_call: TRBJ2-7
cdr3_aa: CASSQDLEQGVYEQYF
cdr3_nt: TGTGCCAGCAGCCAAGATCTAGAACAGGGTGTCTACGAGCAGTACTTC

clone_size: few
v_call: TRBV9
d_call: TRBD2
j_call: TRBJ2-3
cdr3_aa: CASTTGGSGTSTDTQYF
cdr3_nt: TGTGCCAGTACGACCGGTGGTAGCGGGACTAGCACAGATACGCAGTATTTT

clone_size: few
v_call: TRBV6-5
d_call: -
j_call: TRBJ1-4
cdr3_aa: CASSYGAGKSNEKLFF
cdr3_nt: TGTGCCAGCAGTTACGGCGCAGGGAAGTCTAATGAAAAACTGTTTTTT

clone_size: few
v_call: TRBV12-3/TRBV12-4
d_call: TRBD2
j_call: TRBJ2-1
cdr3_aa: CASSPSGGANYNEQFF
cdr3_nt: TGTGCCAGCAGCCCTAGCGGGGGGGCAAACTACAATGAGCAGTTCTTC

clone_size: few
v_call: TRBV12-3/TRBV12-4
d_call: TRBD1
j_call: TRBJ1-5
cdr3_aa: CASRPGGSNQPQHF
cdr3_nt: TGTGCCAGCAGACCAGGGGGCTCGAATCAGCCCCAGCATTTT

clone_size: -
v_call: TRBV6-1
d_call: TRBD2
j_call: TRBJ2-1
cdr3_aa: CASCGTSRDEQFF
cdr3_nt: TGTGCCAGCTGCGGGACTAGCAGGGATGAGCAGTTCTTC

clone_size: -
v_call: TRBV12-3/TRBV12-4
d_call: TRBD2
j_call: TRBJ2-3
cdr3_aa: CASSYPSGPSTDTQYF
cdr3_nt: TGTGCCAGCAGCTACCCTAGCGGGCCTAGCACAGATACGCAGTATTTT

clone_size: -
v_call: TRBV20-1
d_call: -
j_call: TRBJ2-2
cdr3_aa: CSARGQARNTGELFF
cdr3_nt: TGCAGTGCTAGAGGACAGGCGCGGAACACCGGGGAGCTGTTTTTT

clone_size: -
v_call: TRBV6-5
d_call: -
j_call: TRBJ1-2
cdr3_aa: CASSGVLNYGYTF
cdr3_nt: TGTGCCTCATCAGGGGTCCTTAACTATGGCTACACCTTC

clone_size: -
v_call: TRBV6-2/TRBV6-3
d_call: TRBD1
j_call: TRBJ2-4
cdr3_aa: CASSSTFDRGLIEYF
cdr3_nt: TGTGCCAGCAGTTCGACCTTTGACAGGGGGCTGATAGAGTACTTC

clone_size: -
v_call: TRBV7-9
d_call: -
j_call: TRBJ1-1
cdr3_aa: CASSFGTEAFF
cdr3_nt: TGTGCCAGCAGCTTTGGCACTGAAGCTTTCTTT

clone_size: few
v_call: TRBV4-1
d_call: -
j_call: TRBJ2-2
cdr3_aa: CASSQGRGPNPGELFF
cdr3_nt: TGCGCCAGCAGCCAAGGACGGGGGCCGAACCCCGGGGAGCTGTTTTTT

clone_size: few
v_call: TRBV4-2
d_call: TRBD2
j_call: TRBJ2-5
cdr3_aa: CASSLSLGGETQYF
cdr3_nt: TGTGCCAGCAGCTTATCCTTGGGGGGGGAGACCCAGTACTTC

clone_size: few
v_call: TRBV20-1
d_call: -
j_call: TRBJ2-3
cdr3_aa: CSARDVGASTDTQYF
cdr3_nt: TGCAGTGCTAGAGATGTCGGGGCCAGCACAGATACGCAGTATTTT

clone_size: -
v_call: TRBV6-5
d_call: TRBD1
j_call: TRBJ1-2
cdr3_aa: CASSFRDSYGYTF
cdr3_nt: TGTGCCAGCAGTTTCCGGGACAGCTATGGCTACACCTTC

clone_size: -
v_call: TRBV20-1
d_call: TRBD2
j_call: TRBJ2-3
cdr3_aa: CSARDYWGRDTDTQYF
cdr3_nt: TGCAGTGCTAGAGATTATTGGGGGAGGGACACAGATACGCAGTATTTT